The rows below give T cell receptor beta chains drawn from one sample of a study of blood T cells in healthy people across ages. One entry per CDR3 protein, called by TCRdb with MiXCR from the 5' RACE reads. This sample has 1.6 million or so distinct CDR3 sequences, with around 36% found just once. The sequencing sample was made of blood. Source of these receptors: a woman between 25 and 40 years old in good health. The CDR3 runs from the conserved cysteine through the conserved F or W. Fields, in order: V gene, J gene, clone size, D gene, CDR3 protein, CDR3 DNA. D genes are given only for firm matches. Size is omitted from some rows. Given values are once, few, many or a class for expanded clones.

TRBV30	TRBJ2-1	.	.	CACFHLNYNEQFF	TGTGCCTGTTTCCATCTCAACTACAATGAGCAGTTCTTC
TRBV11-2	TRBJ2-7	.	TRBD2	CASSFTSGSTEQYF	TGTGCCAGCAGCTTTACTAGCGGGAGTACCGAGCAGTACTTC
TRBV13	TRBJ2-6	few	.	CASSDRFPTLSGANVLTF	TGTGCCAGCAGCGACCGGTTCCCCACTCTCTCTGGGGCCAACGTCCTGACTTTC
TRBV20-1	TRBJ1-2	many	.	CSALHIFGEDYGYTF	TGCAGTGCTCTCCACATATTTGGGGAGGACTATGGCTACACCTTC
TRBV7-2	TRBJ2-7	few	TRBD2	CASSATSGNYEQYF	TGTGCCAGCAGCGCGACTAGCGGAAACTACGAGCAGTACTTC
TRBV7-2	TRBJ2-5	.	.	CASSLALPAQETQYF	TGTGCCAGCAGCTTAGCGTTGCCAGCCCAAGAGACCCAGTACTTC
TRBV24-1	TRBJ1-5	.	TRBD1	CATSDSDRGDHQPQHF	TGTGCCACCAGTGATTCGGACAGGGGGGATCATCAGCCCCAGCATTTT
TRBV5-1	TRBJ1-1	.	.	CASSPSTMTVTEAFF	TGCGCCAGCAGCCCTTCGACCATGACTGTCACTGAAGCTTTCTTT
TRBV20-1	TRBJ2-1	.	TRBD2	CSEHSGGRGNEQFF	TGCAGCGAGCATTCGGGCGGGAGGGGAAATGAGCAGTTCTTC
TRBV25-1	TRBJ2-5	.	TRBD2	CAGSLGTSIEETQYF	TGTGCCGGCAGTTTAGGGACTAGCATAGAAGAGACCCAGTACTTC
TRBV18	TRBJ1-4	.	.	CASSPRTGSTNEKLFF	TGTGCCAGCTCACCGCGCACAGGGTCAACTAATGAAAAACTGTTTTTT
TRBV6-1	TRBJ2-7	.	TRBD2	CASPNKGLAGEIYEQYF	TGTGCCAGCCCGAACAAGGGTCTAGCGGGAGAGATCTACGAGCAGTACTTC
TRBV20-1	TRBJ2-7	.	.	CSARDSSGGTYEQYF	TGCAGTGCTAGAGATTCCTCGGGTGGGACCTACGAGCAGTACTTC
TRBV28	TRBJ2-5	.	.	CASSSTGTVQETQYF	TGTGCCAGCAGTTCCACCGGGACGGTCCAAGAGACCCAGTACTTC
TRBV10-3	TRBJ2-3	.	TRBD1	CAIIGDRGSDAQYF	TGTGCCATCATAGGGGACAGGGGTTCAGATGCGCAGTATTTT
TRBV5-5	TRBJ2-1	many	.	CASSLAVNGEQFF	TGTGCCAGCAGCTTGGCAGTGAATGGTGAGCAGTTCTTC
TRBV5-6	TRBJ2-5	.	TRBD1	CASSLGTGKSETQYF	TGTGCCAGCAGCTTGGGGACAGGGAAGTCTGAGACCCAGTACTTC
TRBV9	TRBJ2-3	few	TRBD1	CASSAPGQGIVDTQYF	TGTGCCAGCAGCGCTCCGGGACAGGGTATAGTAGATACGCAGTATTTT
TRBV5-1	TRBJ1-1	many	TRBD1	CASSADRGNTEAFF	TGCGCCAGCAGCGCAGACAGGGGGAACACTGAAGCTTTCTTT
TRBV15	TRBJ2-2	.	.	CATSSGLGIGGPTGELFF	TGTGCCACCAGCAGCGGCCTCGGGATAGGTGGCCCAACCGGGGAGCTGTTTTTT
TRBV9	TRBJ1-2	once	TRBD1	CASTGTGDYGYTF	TGTGCCAGCACCGGAACAGGGGACTATGGCTACACCTTC
TRBV12-3/TRBV12-4	TRBJ2-1	few	TRBD2	CASSPAGRGFNEQFF	TGTGCCAGCAGTCCCGCCGGGAGGGGCTTCAATGAGCAGTTCTTC
TRBV10-3	TRBJ2-2	few	TRBD2	CAISELGLAHTGELFF	TGTGCCATCAGTGAGTTGGGACTAGCGCACACCGGGGAGCTGTTTTTT
TRBV12-3/TRBV12-4	TRBJ2-5	few	.	CASSLASPGRGATQYF	TGTGCCAGCAGTTTAGCCTCTCCGGGACGGGGGGCGACCCAGTACTTC
TRBV20-1	TRBJ2-3	few	TRBD2	CSARTSGGAWDTQYF	TGCAGTGCTAGAACTAGCGGGGGCGCCTGGGATACGCAGTATTTT
TRBV4-1	TRBJ2-4	.	.	CASSHKRALRGAKNIQYF	TGCGCCAGCAGCCATAAACGGGCCCTCCGGGGAGCCAAAAACATTCAGTACTTC
TRBV28	TRBJ2-7	few	TRBD2	CASGIAGGPRNEQYF	TGTGCCAGCGGGATAGCGGGAGGGCCAAGGAACGAGCAGTACTTC
TRBV7-3	TRBJ2-3	.	.	CASSPSPTDTQYF	TGTGCCAGCAGCCCGTCACCCACAGATACGCAGTATTTT
TRBV27	TRBJ2-3	few	TRBD2	CASSFVAGPPGGTDTQYF	TGTGCCAGCAGTTTCGTAGCGGGACCGCCCGGCGGCACAGATACGCAGTATTTT
TRBV7-2	TRBJ2-1	.	TRBD2	CASSHPGWAGGSRTNEQFF	TGTGCCAGCAGCCACCCCGGCTGGGCGGGGGGTTCCCGCACGAATGAGCAGTTCTTC
TRBV5-6	TRBJ2-5	few	TRBD2	CASSLEWTSESGGETQYF	TGTGCCAGCAGCTTGGAGTGGACTAGCGAGAGTGGGGGAGAGACCCAGTACTTC
TRBV19	TRBJ2-1	.	.	CASSMGKDNEQFF	TGTGCCAGTAGTATGGGTAAGGACAATGAGCAGTTCTTC
TRBV10-2	TRBJ2-7	few	.	CASRPLGRRGAYEQYF	TGCGCCAGCAGACCCCTCGGCAGGCGGGGCGCCTACGAGCAGTACTTC
TRBV7-3	TRBJ2-1	few	TRBD2	CASSLRGGRLNEQFF	TGTGCCAGCAGCTTAAGGGGCGGGAGGCTCAATGAGCAGTTCTTC
TRBV3-1	TRBJ2-7	.	TRBD2	CASSLAGPRGEQYF	TGTGCCAGCAGCCTAGCGGGCCCGCGGGGCGAGCAGTACTTC
TRBV27	TRBJ1-5	.	.	CASSLSGVKGNQPQHF	TGTGCCAGCAGTTTATCGGGGGTAAAGGGCAATCAGCCCCAGCATTTT
TRBV28	TRBJ2-7	few	.	CATVSPDRPYEQYF	TGTGCCACCGTAAGTCCCGACAGACCCTACGAGCAGTACTTC
TRBV20-1	TRBJ2-5	.	.	CSARLGYQETQYF	TGCAGTGCTAGATTAGGGTACCAAGAGACCCAGTACTTC
TRBV28	TRBJ2-7	few	TRBD2	CASSPRRLAGGLPYEQYF	TGTGCCAGCAGTCCCCGAAGACTAGCGGGAGGTCTACCCTACGAGCAGTACTTC
TRBV20-1	TRBJ1-6	few	.	CSASPGTTNSPLHF	TGCAGTGCATCGCCCGGGACAACCAATTCACCCCTCCACTTT
TRBV5-1	TRBJ2-3	many	.	CASSLGGTSTDTQYF	TGTGCCAGCAGTCTAGGGGGAACTAGCACAGATACGCAGTATTTT
TRBV6-2/TRBV6-3	TRBJ2-7	few	.	CASRYSGTSYEQYF	TGTGCCAGCAGGTACTCAGGCACCTCCTACGAGCAGTACTTC
TRBV29-1	TRBJ2-1	.	TRBD2	CSVGGGPPFF	TGCAGCGTTGGGGGGGGACCCCCGTTCTTC
TRBV30	TRBJ2-3	.	TRBD2	CAWRLLAGTDTQYF	TGTGCCTGGCGCCTACTAGCGGGAACAGATACGCAGTATTTT
TRBV20-1	TRBJ2-1	.	TRBD2	CSARPQVGRDDNEQFF	TGCAGTGCTAGACCCCAGGTGGGGAGGGATGACAATGAGCAGTTCTTC
TRBV12-3/TRBV12-4	TRBJ1-4	few	.	CASSGTPFNEKLFF	TGTGCCAGCAGCGGGACACCTTTTAATGAAAAACTGTTTTTT
TRBV3-1	TRBJ2-3	.	TRBD2	CASSQDGRKRGTDTQYF	TGTGCCAGCAGCCAAGATGGGAGAAAGCGGGGGACGGATACGCAGTATTTT
TRBV20-1	TRBJ2-2	few	TRBD2	CSATTSDAGELFF	TGCAGTGCCACAACTAGCGACGCCGGGGAGCTGTTTTTT
TRBV6-5	TRBJ1-2	.	.	CASSYSSDSNYGYTF	TGTGCCAGCAGTTACTCGAGTGACAGTAACTATGGCTACACCTTC
TRBV28	TRBJ2-5	.	TRBD1	CASSLLGTGDFYNEQYF	TGTGCCAGCAGTTTATTGGGGACAGGGGACTTCTACAATGAGCAGTACTTC
TRBV2	TRBJ2-5	few	.	CASSEAGGETQYF	TGTGCCAGCAGTGAAGCTGGGGGAGAGACCCAGTACTTC
TRBV27	TRBJ2-7	few	.	CASSFGQGGFEQYF	TGTGCCAGCAGTTTTGGGCAGGGCGGCTTCGAGCAGTACTTC
TRBV29-1	TRBJ2-1	.	TRBD1	CSVELMGQGGNEQFF	TGCAGCGTTGAATTAATGGGACAGGGCGGCAATGAGCAGTTCTTC
TRBV29-1	TRBJ2-7	few	.	CSVEDLSDLGSGRYF	TGCAGCGTTGAAGATCTTTCCGATCTGGGCTCTGGGCGGTACTTC
TRBV5-1	TRBJ2-1	.	TRBD1	CAGRGTGTGQYNEQFF	TGCGCCGGCAGAGGAACCGGGACAGGGCAGTACAATGAGCAGTTCTTC
TRBV12-3/TRBV12-4	TRBJ1-1	few	.	CASSLAEGGEAFF	TGTGCCAGCAGTTTAGCGGAGGGGGGTGAAGCTTTCTTT
TRBV27	TRBJ2-1	.	.	CASSLSARSRYNEQFF	TGTGCCAGCAGTTTATCGGCCCGGTCAAGATACAATGAGCAGTTCTTC